This T cell receptor (beta chain) was captured in a study of T cell responses to AZD1222 COVID-19 vaccine. In the study overall: Analyses pooled second doses at about 4 or about 12 weeks.

Overall study results and limits: As reported, nearly half of all spike-specific TCRs target variant regions that are unmutated. Spike-wide vaccine-associated CD4 TCRs dominated at 160-218 and 743-854. White British people made up most donors, females outnumbered males, and clonal diversity was possibly underestimated.

The CDR3 is 16 amino acids. V was clipped by 0 bases and J by 6 bases, with 14 bases between them. Per germline, CDR1 SEHNR and CDR2 FQNEAQ (reference sequence). Profiling relied on immunoSEQ multiplex PCR, and the TCRdb table lists in-frame clones only, not all of them. In the table there are approximately 150,000 clones, around 92% of which are singletons. A remark on this clone: What it recognizes is unknown.

The chain employs TRBV7-9 and TRBJ1-4; weak D call: TRBD1 (5 bases). The TCR sequence derives from an adult in good health. This material consisted of peripheral blood, taken on day 0 of AZD1222 vaccination. CDR3 region: CASSLAFGGYYEKLFF. The CDR3 region has the DNA TGTGCCAGCAGCTTAGCGTTTGGGGGTTACTATGAAAAACTGTTTTTT.